Each of the 2 T cell receptor beta chains below was sequenced from the same sample in a study of T cells in localized non-small cell lung cancer. TCRdb's copy holds only in-frame clones and misses some; the assay was immunoSEQ multiplex PCR. The data hold about 78,000 clones, with 84% observed a single time. The material was peripheral blood, obtained before any cancer treatment. Every receptor here comes from a man aged 35 to 70 with stage I lung adenocarcinoma.

The genes are TRBV27 and TRBJ1-2; no clear D. The CDR3 consists of 13 residues. CDR1 is MNHEY, CDR2 SMNVEV, per germline (reference sequence). Trimming left V 2 bases short and J 2 bases short, with 6 bases between. The CDR3 here is CASSLQANYGYTF. As DNA, the CDR3 is TGTGCCAGCAGTTTACAAGCGAACTATGGCTACACCTTC.

This chain uses TRBV6-1 with TRBJ2-7; 11 nucleotides match TRBD2. Trimming removed 4 bases from V and 4 bases from J; junction bases left unmatched: 18. The CDR3 contains 19 residues. Germline V CDR1 and CDR2: MNHNS, SASEGT. CDR3 loop: CASSAHGFALAGGRYEQYF. For the CDR3, the DNA is TGTGCCAGCAGTGCCCATGGGTTCGCTCTAGCGGGGGGTCGGTACGAGCAGTACTTC.